The sequence of this T cell receptor beta chain was determined in a study of Ad26.COV2.S vaccination and SARS-CoV-2 variants. General study findings and limits: Quantification of TCR breadth and depth may have yielded underestimates of total T cell responses. Marked by substantial breadth, spike-specific CD8+ and CD4+ T cell responses were reportedly seen after vaccination.

Turning to this clone: What it binds is not known.

CDR3 length: 19 amino acids. Germline CDR1 reads MGHRA; CDR2 reads YSYEKL. The V and J ends lost 3 bases and 0 bases respectively, with 22 bases between them. The treatment is: 15 to 20 received Ad26.COV2.S at low or high dose, single or two shots; a few received placebo; per-sample allocation not given. Following the first vaccine or placebo injection, samples were taken on day 63. Within Boston, the person who donated was an adult of 18-55 years. Assay used: immunoSEQ multiplex PCR; TCRdb lists only in-frame clones, some missing. Of about 410,000 clones detected, 92% appear once; the ten largest clones hold around 1.8%.

The sequence was obtained from a person aged 18 to 65 who received the Ad26.COV2.S COVID-19 vaccine or a placebo. The starting material was peripheral blood, obtained in a trial of Ad26.COV2.S vaccine versus placebo. The chain has TRBV4-1 and TRBJ2-3, with D maybe TRBD1 (6 bases). The CDR3 bases are TGCGCCAGCAGCCATTCTCCGGGACAAGGGCTCACTAGCACAGATACGCAGTATTTT. Encoded protein: CASSHSPGQGLTSTDTQYF.